This record looks at one T cell receptor beta chain sequence and its context. The sample comes from a study of cytomegalovirus exposure and HLA in healthy donors. Both 60 Vbeta primers and 13 Jbeta primers went into the PCR. TCRdb keeps only in-frame clones here, not all; method: immunoSEQ multiplex PCR. Of 210,000 or so clones listed, roughly 85% are singletons. V shed 1 base, J shed 3 bases, and the junction held 7 bases outside the gene matches. This CDR3 region has 16 residues. Germline assignment: CDR1 MNHEY and CDR2 SMNVEV (reference sequence). This sequence originates from a man younger than 30 in good health and CMV-seronegative. The chain is built from TRBV27 and TRBJ2-7; 9 nucleotides agree with TRBD1. What was sequenced was PBMCs. The CDR3 here is CASSLLRDREIYEQYF. The CDR3 DNA follows: TGTGCCAGCAGTTTATTACGGGACAGGGAAATCTACGAGCAGTACTTC.